This T cell receptor beta chain was sequenced in a study of regulatory T cells in long-lasting Graves disease. For the study at large: Less than 3 months of antithyroid drugs had been taken by newly diagnosed Graves' patients. Notes on the study in general: Persistent Graves' disease cases displayed lower TCR diversity than newly diagnosed ones. It was peripheral blood alone, not thyroid tissue, that was studied. The study found persistent patients shared more public clonotypes (around 2,500) than new patients (approximately 970).

Described time point: newly diagnosed GD, antithyroid drugs for less than 3 months. With RNA extracted from PBMCs as input, the TCR library was made. The junction had 8 bases not matched to a gene; V was cut back by 4 bases and J by 7 bases. The CDR3 is made up of 15 amino acids. Germline CDR1 is MGHRA and CDR2 is YSYEKL. This clonotype was counted at least ten times. Its antigen is currently unknown. Both iRepertoire HTBI primers and Arm-PCR of CDR3 regions were used to build the TCR beta libraries. TCRdb analysed the multiplex PCR reads with MiXCR anew, one entry per CDR3 protein. The sample shows 300,000 to 400,000 distinct CDR3 sequences, approximately 20% of them seen only once.

The sample consisted of peripheral blood mononuclear cells (PBMCs), taken at new diagnosis, from a patient treated with antithyroid drugs. The J gene is TRBJ2-1, the V gene TRBV4-1; 9 bases map to TRBD1. The clonotype comes from a female donor with Graves disease. CDR3 sequence (DNA): TGCGCCAGCAGCCGCGGACAGGGGCTTCTAAATGAGCAGTTCTTC. Protein: CASSRGQGLLNEQFF.